This T cell receptor (beta chain) comes out of a study of shared clonotypes between healthy human individuals. As for the study in general: The study drew on two women and three men aged 18 to 49 as donors. Findings of the study overall: In a handful of donors, about 5% of naive CD4 clonotypes appeared in common. Some clonotypes were shared by all four sorted-subset donors, while others were not shared. The non-shared ones had lower generation probabilities than the shared ones. Although depth was large, rarefaction showed that sequencing of the sorted subsets was incomplete.

The protocol was immunoSEQ multiplex PCR, while the TCRdb copy is restricted to in-frame clones and leaves out a portion. Here the sample spans about 670,000 clones, roughly 78% being singletons. This CDR3 contains 14 residues. Germline lookup yields CDR1 SGHRS and CDR2 YFSETQ. V gave up 0 bases and J gave up 0 bases, with 7 bases separating them. A note on this clone: Its antigen is undetermined.

This TCR derives from a woman aged 25-40 years in good health. Sequenced input: memory CD4+ T cells sorted from blood. Noted subset: CD45RA-negative fraction. This chain links TRBV5-1 with TRBJ2-7; D not resolved. The CDR3 coding sequence is TGCGCCAGCAGCTTGGTTAGCAGCTCCTACGAGCAGTACTTC. As protein: CASSLVSSSYEQYF.